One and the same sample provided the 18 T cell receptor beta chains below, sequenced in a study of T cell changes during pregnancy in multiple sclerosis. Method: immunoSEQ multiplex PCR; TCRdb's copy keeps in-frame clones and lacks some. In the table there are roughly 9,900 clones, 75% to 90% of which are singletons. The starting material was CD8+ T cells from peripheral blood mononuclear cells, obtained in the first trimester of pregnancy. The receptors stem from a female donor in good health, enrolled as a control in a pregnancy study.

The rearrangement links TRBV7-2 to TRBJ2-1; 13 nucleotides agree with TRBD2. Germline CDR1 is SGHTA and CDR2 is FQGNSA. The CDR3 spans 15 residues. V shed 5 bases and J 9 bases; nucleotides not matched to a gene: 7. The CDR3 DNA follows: TGTGCCAGCAGCCCGACTAGCGGGGGGAGTGGTGAGCAGTTCTTC. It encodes CASSPTSGGSGEQFF.

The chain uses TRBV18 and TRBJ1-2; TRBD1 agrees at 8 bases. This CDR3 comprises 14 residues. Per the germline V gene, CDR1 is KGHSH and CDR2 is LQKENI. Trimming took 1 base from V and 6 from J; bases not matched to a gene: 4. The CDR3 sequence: CASSPLEQGDGYTF. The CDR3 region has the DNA TGTGCCAGCTCACCACTAGAACAGGGGGATGGCTACACCTTC.

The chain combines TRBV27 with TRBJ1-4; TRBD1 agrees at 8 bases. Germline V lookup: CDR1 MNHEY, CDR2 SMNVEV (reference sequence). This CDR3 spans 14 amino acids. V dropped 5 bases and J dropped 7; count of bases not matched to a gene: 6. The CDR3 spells CASSLRGPGEKLFF. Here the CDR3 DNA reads TGTGCCAGCAGTCTCAGGGGGCCTGGTGAAAAACTGTTTTTT.

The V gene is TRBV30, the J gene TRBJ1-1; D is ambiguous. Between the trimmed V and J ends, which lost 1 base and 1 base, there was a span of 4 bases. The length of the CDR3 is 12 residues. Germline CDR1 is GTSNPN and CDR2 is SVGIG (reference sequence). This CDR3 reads CAWSGRNTEAFF. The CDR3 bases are TGTGCCTGGAGTGGGAGGAACACTGAAGCTTTCTTT.

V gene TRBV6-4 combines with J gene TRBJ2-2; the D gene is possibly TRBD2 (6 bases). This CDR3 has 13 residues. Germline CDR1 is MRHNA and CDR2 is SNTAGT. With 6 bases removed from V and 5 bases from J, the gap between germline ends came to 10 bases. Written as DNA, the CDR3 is TGTGCCAGCAGCGGGAGCGAAACCGGGGAGCTGTTTTTT. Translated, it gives CASSGSETGELFF.

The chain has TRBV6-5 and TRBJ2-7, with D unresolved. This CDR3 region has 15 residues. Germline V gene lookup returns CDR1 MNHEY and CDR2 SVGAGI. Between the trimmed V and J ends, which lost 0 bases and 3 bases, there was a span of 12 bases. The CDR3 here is CASSYSSLLLYEQYF. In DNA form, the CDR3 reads TGTGCCAGCAGTTACTCGAGCCTCCTACTCTACGAGCAGTACTTC.

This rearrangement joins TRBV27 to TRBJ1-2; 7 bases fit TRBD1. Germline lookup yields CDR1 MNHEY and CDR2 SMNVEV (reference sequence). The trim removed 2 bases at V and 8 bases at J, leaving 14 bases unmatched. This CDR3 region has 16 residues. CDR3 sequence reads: CASSLNSDSLTGGYTF. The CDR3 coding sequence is TGTGCCAGCAGTTTAAACTCGGACTCCTTGACAGGGGGCTACACCTTC.

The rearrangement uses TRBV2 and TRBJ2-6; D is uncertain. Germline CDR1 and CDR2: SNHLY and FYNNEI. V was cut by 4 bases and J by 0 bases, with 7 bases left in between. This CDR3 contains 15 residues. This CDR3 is CASSGSGSGANVLTF. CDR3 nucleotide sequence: TGTGCCAGCAGTGGATCGGGCTCTGGGGCCAACGTCCTGACTTTC. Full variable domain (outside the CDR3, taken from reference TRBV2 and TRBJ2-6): EPEVTQTPSHQVTQMGQEVILRCVPISNHLYFYWYRQILGQKVEFLVSFYNNEISEKSEIFDDQFSVERPDGSNFTLKIRSTKLEDSAMYFCASSGSGSGANVLTFGAGSRLTVL.

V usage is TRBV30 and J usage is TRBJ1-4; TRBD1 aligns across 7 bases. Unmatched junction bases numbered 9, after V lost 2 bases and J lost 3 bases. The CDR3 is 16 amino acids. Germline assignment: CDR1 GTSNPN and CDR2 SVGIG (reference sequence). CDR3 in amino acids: CAWSHSYGTANEKLFF. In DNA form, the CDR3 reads TGTGCCTGGAGTCACTCATACGGGACAGCTAATGAAAAACTGTTTTTT.

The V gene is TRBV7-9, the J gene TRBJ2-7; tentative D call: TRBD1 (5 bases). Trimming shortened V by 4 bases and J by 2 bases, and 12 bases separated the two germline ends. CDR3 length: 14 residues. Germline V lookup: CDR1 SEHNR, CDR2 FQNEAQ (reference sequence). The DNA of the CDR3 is TGTGCCAGCAGCTCATCGACAGTACCCTACGAGCAGTACTTC. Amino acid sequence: CASSSSTVPYEQYF.

Here the CDR3 DNA reads TGTGCCAGCAGCCCAGCTAGCGGGGACGGCACAGATACGCAGTATTTT. Protein sequence: CASSPASGDGTDTQYF. The genes are TRBV6-4 and TRBJ2-3; 9 nucleotides line up with TRBD2. Germline trimming cut 6 bases from V and 1 base from J; bases unmatched to any gene: 8. The CDR3 extends over 16 amino acids. Germline assignment: CDR1 MRHNA and CDR2 SNTAGT.

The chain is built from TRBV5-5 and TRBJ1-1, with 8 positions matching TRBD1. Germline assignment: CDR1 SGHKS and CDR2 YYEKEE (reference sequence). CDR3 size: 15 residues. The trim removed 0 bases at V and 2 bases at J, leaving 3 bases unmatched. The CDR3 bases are TGTGCCAGCAGCTTGGGGCAGGGGGCAAACACTGAAGCTTTCTTT. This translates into CASSLGQGANTEAFF.

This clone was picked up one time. The CDR3 DNA reads as TGCGCCAGCAGCTTACAGGGGGCCCGAGGGAATTCACCCCTCCACTTT. Translating it yields CASSLQGARGNSPLHF. This chain connects TRBV5-1 to TRBJ1-6; 9 nucleotides agree with TRBD1. This CDR3 comprises 16 residues. Trimming cost V 2 bases and J 7 bases; bases outside gene matches: 7. Germline CDR1 SGHRS, CDR2 YFSETQ.

DNA for the CDR3: TGTGCCTGGAGTGGGAGACAGGGGCCAAATTTCTCCGCTGAAGCTTTCTTT. Its translation is CAWSGRQGPNFSAEAFF. The chain recombines TRBV30 with TRBJ1-1; 8 positions agree with TRBD1. Looked up from germline, CDR1 is GTSNPN and CDR2 is SVGIG (reference sequence). The J segment lost 6 bases and the V segment lost 1 base, leaving 16 bases of the junction unmatched. This CDR3 has 17 residues.

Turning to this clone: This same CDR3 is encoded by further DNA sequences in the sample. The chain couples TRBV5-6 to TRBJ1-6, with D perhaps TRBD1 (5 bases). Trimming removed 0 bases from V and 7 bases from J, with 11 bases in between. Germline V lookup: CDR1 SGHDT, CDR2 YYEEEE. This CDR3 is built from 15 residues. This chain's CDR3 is CASSLGAQGNSPLHF. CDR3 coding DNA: TGTGCCAGCAGCTTGGGGGCGCAGGGAAATTCACCCCTCCACTTT.

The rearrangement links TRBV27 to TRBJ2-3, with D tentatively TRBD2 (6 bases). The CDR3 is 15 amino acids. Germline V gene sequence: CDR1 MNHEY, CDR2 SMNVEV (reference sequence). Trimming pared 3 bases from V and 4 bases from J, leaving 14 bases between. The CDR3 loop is CASSFMASVPDTQYF. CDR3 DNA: TGTGCCAGCAGTTTCATGGCTAGCGTTCCAGATACGCAGTATTTT.

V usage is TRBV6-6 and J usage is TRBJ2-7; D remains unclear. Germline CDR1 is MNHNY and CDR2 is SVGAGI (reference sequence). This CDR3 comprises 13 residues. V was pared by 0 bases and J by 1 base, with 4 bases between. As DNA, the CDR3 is TGTGCCAGCAGTTACTCGGCTTCCTACGAGCAGTACTTC. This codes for CASSYSASYEQYF.

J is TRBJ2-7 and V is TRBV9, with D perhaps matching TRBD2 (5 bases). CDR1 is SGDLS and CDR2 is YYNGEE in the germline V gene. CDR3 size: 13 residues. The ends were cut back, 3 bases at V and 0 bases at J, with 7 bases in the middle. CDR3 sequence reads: CASSDTSSYEQYF. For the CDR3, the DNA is TGTGCCAGCAGCGACACTAGCTCCTACGAGCAGTACTTC.